The 9 T cell receptor beta chains below all came from one sample that was sequenced in a study of blood T cell repertoires in COVID-19 (dated by TCRdb to 2020 to 2022). Libraries were prepared through the immunoSEQ multiplex PCR assay. Entries here come from immuneACCESS through TCRdb and include only in-frame sequences with V and J called. Some clones fail to appear in such tables; in the studies checked, an unresolved V gene covers under half of the shortfall, and the cause of the remainder is unknown. Present in this sample are 40,000 to 65,000 clones, 65% to 85% of which were seen just once. The biggest ten clones account for more than 12% of the sample. Sequences were obtained from peripheral blood. These receptors came from a human donor with active or convalescent COVID-19. The donor label of this sample is uncertain.

V gene TRBV29-1 combines with J gene TRBJ2-7; 10 bases are a match to TRBD1. The V segment lost 7 bases and the J segment 3 bases; nucleotides outside the gene matches: 9. Looked up from germline, CDR1 is SQVTM and CDR2 is ANQGSEA. The CDR3 consists of 14 residues. For the CDR3, the DNA is TGCAGCGCCCGACCGGGACAGGGGCTCTACGAGCAGTACTTC. It yields the protein CSARPGQGLYEQYF.

V gene TRBV12-2 combines with J gene TRBJ1-3; the table's D call, TRBD1, has no DNA check behind it. TRBV12-2 is a pseudogene. This CDR3 is 15 amino acids long. In nucleotides, the CDR3 is TGTGCAAGTCGCTCCCGGACAGCTCTAGGAAACACCATATATTTT. It yields the protein CASRSRTALGNTIYF.

The chain recombines TRBV5-6 with TRBJ1-5; the match to TRBD1 covers 11 bases. With 2 bases clipped from V and 4 bases from J, the junction kept 8 bases outside the gene matches. Germline-derived CDR1 and CDR2 are SGHDT and YYEEEE. CDR3 length: 17 residues. The CDR3 DNA sequence: TGTGCCAGCAGCTTATGGGTTGGGACAGGGGGAAATCAGCCCCAGCATTTT. Its translation is CASSLWVGTGGNQPQHF.

The chain has TRBV6-5 and TRBJ1-5; TRBD1 agrees at 8 bases. Germline CDR1 is MNHEY and CDR2 is SVGAGI. This CDR3 comprises 14 residues. J was trimmed by 2 bases and V by 7 bases; bases with no gene match: 4. CDR3 bases: TGTGCCAGCAAGCTGACAGGGGGCAATCAGCCCCAGCATTTT. Its protein product is CASKLTGGNQPQHF.

The CDR3 protein is CATSEPGGSGAQYF. In DNA form, the CDR3 reads TGTGCCACCAGTGAACCGGGTGGGAGCGGGGCGCAGTATTTT. The chain joins TRBV24-1 to TRBJ2-3, with TRBD2 matching 7 bases. J lost 10 bases, V lost 4 bases, and 10 bases had no gene match. Per germline, CDR1 KGHDR and CDR2 SFDVKD. The CDR3 is made up of 14 amino acids.

This clone was picked up one time. The chain is built from TRBV30 and TRBJ1-5, with unresolved D. CDR1 is GTSNPN and CDR2 is SVGIG in the germline V gene (reference sequence). V lost 5 bases and J lost 0, with 5 bases in between. The CDR3 covers 12 residues. The CDR3 DNA is TGTGCCTGGGGCCGTAGCAATCAGCCCCAGCATTTT. This gives the protein CAWGRSNQPQHF.

This clone was detected once. The chain couples TRBV5-1 to TRBJ1-2, with 10 bases lining up with TRBD1. Germline assignment: CDR1 SGHRS and CDR2 YFSETQ. This CDR3 is 15 amino acids long. The J segment lost 8 bases and the V segment lost 0 bases, leaving 7 bases of the junction unmatched. As DNA, the CDR3 is TGCGCCAGCAGCTTGGAGGGACAGGGGCTCCGCGGCTACACCTTC. Its protein product is CASSLEGQGLRGYTF.

This clone was seen more than once but under ten times. The chain links TRBV12-2 to TRBJ1-2; TRBD1 was called by the table and not checked on the DNA. TRBV12-2 is recorded as a pseudogene. The CDR3 is 15 residues long. CDR3 sequence reads: CASRSPNRGRGGYTF. CDR3 DNA sequence: TGTGCAAGTCGCTCCCCAAACAGGGGGCGCGGCGGCTACACCTTC.

The chain's CDR3 is CASTNTGTRDYEQYF. The CDR3 DNA sequence: TGTGCCAGCACAAACACCGGGACTAGAGATTACGAGCAGTACTTC. The chain combines TRBV6-5 with TRBJ2-7; 8 nucleotides align to TRBD2. This CDR3 is built from 15 residues. V dropped 7 bases and J dropped 4; count of bases not matched to a gene: 12. CDR1 is MNHEY, CDR2 SVGAGI, per germline.